This TCR beta chain originates from a study of blood T cell repertoires in COVID-19. Sequencing used immunoSEQ multiplex PCR; TCRdb keeps in-frame clones, though not all of them. The table lists over 65,000 clones, approximately 92% of them singletons, with approximately 0.74% in the top ten. V lost 3 bases, J lost 3 bases, and 9 bases lay in between. Germline V gene data show CDR1 as LGHDT and CDR2 as YNNKEL (reference sequence). The CDR3 extends over 13 amino acids. This clone was observed a single time. The sample taken for sequencing was peripheral blood. The TCR comes from an elderly woman with acute or convalescent COVID-19. The rearrangement uses TRBV3-1 (or the pseudogene TRBV3-2) and TRBJ2-7; D unclear. The CDR3 region has the DNA TGTGCCAGCAGCCATATGGCAGACTACGAGCAGTACTTC. Residues: CASSHMADYEQYF.